This T cell receptor (beta chain) stems from a study of T cell responses to AZD1222 COVID-19 vaccine. The CDR3 covers 17 residues. V lost 0 bases, J lost 0 bases, and 5 bases stayed unmatched. Germline CDR1 reads KGHSH; CDR2 reads LQKENI. Here immunoSEQ multiplex PCR was the method, and the copy in TCRdb shows in-frame clones only, minus some. The repertoire consists of over 95,000 clones, with roughly 90% occurring once and the leading ten covering approximately 15%. Study-wide results and limits: Increased Spike-specific TCR breadth and depth were observed after two AZD1222 doses.

Analysis merged second doses at about 4 or about 12 weeks. Comments on this clone: Its matching antigen is unknown.

This TCR derives from an adult who received the AZD1222 COVID-19 vaccine. V is TRBV18 and J is TRBJ2-3; 8 bases fit TRBD2. Here the sequenced sample was peripheral blood, taken 28 days after the second AZD1222 dose. CDR3 nucleotide sequence: TGTGCCAGCTCACCACCCGGGAGGGTTCTTAGCACAGATACGCAGTATTTT. Protein: CASSPPGRVLSTDTQYF.